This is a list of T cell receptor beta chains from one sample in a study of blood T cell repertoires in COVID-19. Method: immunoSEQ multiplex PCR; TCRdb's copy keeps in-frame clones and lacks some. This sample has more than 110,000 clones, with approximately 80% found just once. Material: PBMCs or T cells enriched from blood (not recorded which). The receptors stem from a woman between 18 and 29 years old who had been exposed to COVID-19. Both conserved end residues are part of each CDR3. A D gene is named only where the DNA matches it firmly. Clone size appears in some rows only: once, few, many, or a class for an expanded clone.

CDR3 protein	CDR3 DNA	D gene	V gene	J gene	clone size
CASSGQARGIYEQFF	TGTGCCAGCAGCGGCCAAGCTCGCGGGATCTATGAGCAGTTCTTC	.	TRBV9	TRBJ2-1	.
CASSLSYRGMNTEAFF	TGTGCCAGCAGTTTATCTTACAGGGGGATGAACACTGAAGCTTTCTTT	TRBD1	TRBV27	TRBJ1-1	once
CSVRVNTEAFF	TGCAGCGTTCGGGTGAACACTGAAGCTTTCTTT	.	TRBV29-1	TRBJ1-1	.
CASSQSTGGYGYTF	TGTGCCAGCAGCCAATCAACGGGAGGCTATGGCTACACCTTC	.	TRBV3-1/TRBV3-2	TRBJ1-2	.
CASSPGQGDLNTEAFF	TGTGCCAGCAGCCCCGGACAGGGAGATTTGAACACTGAAGCTTTCTTT	TRBD1	TRBV7-9	TRBJ1-1	.
CASSLNRGYGYTF	TGTGCCAGCAGCCTGAACAGGGGCTATGGCTACACCTTC	TRBD1	TRBV14	TRBJ1-2	.
CASSLVQETQYF	TGCGCCAGCAGCTTGGTACAAGAGACCCAGTACTTC	.	TRBV5-1	TRBJ2-5	.
CAWSVLSGSSSYEQYF	TGTGCCTGGAGTGTACTGTCGGGATCCAGCTCCTACGAGCAGTACTTC	.	TRBV30	TRBJ2-7	.
CASSSDRDQPQHF	TGTGCCAGCAGTTCTGACAGGGATCAGCCCCAGCATTTT	TRBD1	TRBV7-6	TRBJ1-5	.
CASGLASGGPYEQYF	TGCGCCAGCGGGCTAGCCTCGGGGGGGCCCTACGAGCAGTACTTC	TRBD2	TRBV23-1	TRBJ2-7	.
CASSEGLSYNEQFF	TGTGCCAGCAGTGAGGGACTTTCATACAATGAGCAGTTCTTC	.	TRBV2	TRBJ2-1	.
CASSVTGANSPLHF	TGTGCCAGTAGTGTTACAGGGGCGAATTCACCCCTCCACTTT	TRBD1	TRBV19	TRBJ1-6	few
CASRPYRAMREQYF	TGTGCCAGCAGGCCCTACAGGGCGATGCGCGAGCAGTACTTC	.	TRBV11-2	TRBJ2-7	.
CASRESTAAGEQYF	TGTGCCTCAAGAGAGTCAACAGCCGCGGGCGAGCAGTACTTC	.	TRBV10-3	TRBJ2-7	.
CASSPRTSGRARGEDTQYF	TGTGCCAGCTCACCCCGGACTAGCGGGAGGGCCAGAGGGGAAGATACGCAGTATTTT	TRBD2	TRBV18	TRBJ2-3	.
CASSYGVNQPQHF	TGTGCCAGCAGTTACGGAGTAAATCAGCCCCAGCATTTT	.	TRBV6-5	TRBJ1-5	few
CASNSGDNEKLFF	TGTGCCAGTAACTCAGGTGATAATGAAAAACTGTTTTTT	.	TRBV28	TRBJ1-4	.
CASSSLSGTNSGNTIYF	TGTGCCAGCTCATCATTATCAGGGACAAACTCTGGAAACACCATATATTTT	.	TRBV18	TRBJ1-3	few
CSARRPYGYTF	TGCAGTGCTAGACGTCCTTATGGCTACACCTTC	.	TRBV20-1	TRBJ1-2	.
CASSSRDRGSYEQYF	TGTGCCAGTAGTTCGAGGGACAGGGGGTCCTACGAGCAGTACTTC	TRBD1	TRBV19	TRBJ2-7	.
CASSRTSGDYNEQFF	TGCGCCAGCAGTCGGACTAGCGGGGATTACAATGAGCAGTTCTTC	TRBD2	TRBV5-1	TRBJ2-1	.
CASSLAQARGYTF	TGTGCCAGCAGTTTAGCACAGGCACGGGGCTACACCTTC	.	TRBV28	TRBJ1-2	.
CAWSVYGGSNSPLHF	TGTGCCTGGAGTGTGTACGGGGGGAGTAATTCACCCCTCCACTTT	.	TRBV30	TRBJ1-6	.
CASSLTRSSGTDTQYF	TGTGCCAGCAGCTTAACAAGATCCTCTGGCACAGATACGCAGTATTTT	.	TRBV11-2	TRBJ2-3	.
CASSEGAGGSSPLHF	TGTGCCAGCAGTGAGGGGGCAGGGGGTAGTTCACCCCTCCACTTT	TRBD1	TRBV6-1	TRBJ1-6	once
CAGRGSIQETQYF	TGTGCCGGCCGCGGGAGCATTCAAGAGACCCAGTACTTC	TRBD2	TRBV2	TRBJ2-5	.
CASSPSVSDLEQFF	TGTGCCAGCTCACCAAGTGTGTCGGACTTAGAGCAGTTCTTC	.	TRBV18	TRBJ2-1	.
CASNMDRVEEQYF	TGTGCCAGCAACATGGACAGGGTCGAGGAGCAGTACTTC	TRBD1	TRBV2	TRBJ2-7	once
CASSASPGSTDTQYF	TGTGCCAGCAGTGCTTCCCCGGGGAGCACAGATACGCAGTATTTT	.	TRBV6-4	TRBJ2-3	.
CASANRGWTEAFF	TGTGCCAGCGCCAACAGGGGGTGGACTGAAGCTTTCTTT	TRBD1	TRBV27	TRBJ1-1	.
CASTPYRAQYNEQFF	TGTGCCAGCACCCCATACAGGGCTCAATACAATGAGCAGTTCTTC	.	TRBV5-4	TRBJ2-1	.
CASSEDPTVGYTF	TGTGCCAGCAGTGAAGACCCGACTGTTGGCTACACCTTC	.	TRBV6-1	TRBJ1-2	once